This is a list of T cell receptor beta chains from one sample in a study of T cell responses to AZD1222 COVID-19 vaccine. Produced via immunoSEQ multiplex PCR; TCRdb's table is partial and in-frame only. The table records fewer than 150,000 clones, 90% to 95% of them present only once. Specimen: peripheral blood, collected 28 days after the second AZD1222 dose. The source is an adult who received the AZD1222 COVID-19 vaccine. CDR3s include the opening cysteine and the closing phenylalanine or tryptophan. A D gene is named only where the DNA matches it firmly.

>NA|TRBV18
CASSLQGRTEAFF
>NA|TRBV3-1/TRBV3-2
CASSQKIWGETQYF
>TRBD1|TRBV30
CAWTAGTGLADTQYF
>NA|TRBV7-9
CASSLEWQEDSPLHF
>TRBD1|TRBV2
CASGTATGSTEAFF
>TRBD1|TRBV3-1/TRBV3-2
CASSLTGALFSGNTIYF
>NA|TRBV28
CASSLGLAAGTGELFF
>TRBD2|TRBV3-1/TRBV3-2
CASSQGFERGGHEQYF
>NA|TRBV2
CASSLLPAAYQPQHF
>NA|TRBV4-1
CASSPGPGETQYF
>TRBD2|TRBV7-2
CASSLDSTSGGYEQFF
>NA|TRBV12-3/TRBV12-4
CASRRTDEQFF
>TRBD1|TRBV7-9
CASSPASGGRRTEAFF
>NA|TRBV7-2
CASSFQLGGNYGYTF
>NA|TRBV28
CASSFAGQVAGELFF
>TRBD2|TRBV7-2
CASSLWGLAGPVSYEQYF
>NA|TRBV4-1
CASSQDRQSVSYEQYF
>TRBD2|TRBV7-8
CASYGIAGGETQYF
>NA|TRBV7-8
CASSPKGASTYEQYF
>TRBD1|TRBV15
CATSDRGQGGELFF
>NA|TRBV6-4
CASSDSRGLSDTEAFF
>TRBD1|TRBV4-1
CASSQAGTGNSPLHF
>NA|TRBV12-3/TRBV12-4
CASSQGSGELFF
>NA|TRBV4-3
CASSPRVNTEAFF
>TRBD2|TRBV3-1/TRBV3-2
CASSQEPPGLADNEQFF
>TRBD1|TRBV19
CASSIGQAYNQPQHF
>TRBD2|TRBV3-1/TRBV3-2
CASSSGTRDNEQFF
>TRBD1|TRBV29-1
CSVDGLWDRVNTEAFF
>NA|TRBV7-9
CASSLPGATNEKLFF
>NA|TRBV9
CASSVSTGMNTEAFF
>TRBD2|TRBV19
CASSIIAGVTDTQYF
>NA|TRBV6-5
CASSSPRSGPTGELFF
>NA|TRBV18
CASSPAQNTEAFF
>NA|TRBV4-3
CASSQEVTGSYGYTF
>NA|TRBV4-1
CASSQVWRLGDEKLFF
>NA|TRBV18
CASSFQVNQPQHF
>NA|TRBV9
CASSVEVFSGNTIYF
>NA|TRBV5-1
CASSLAGGDGYTF
>TRBD1|TRBV5-1
CASSFPDRGEVYEQYF
>NA|TRBV7-9
CASSLAAGLNTEAFF
>NA|TRBV6-4
CASSDSSWSNEKLFF
>NA|TRBV7-8
CASSSAPYEQYF
>TRBD1|TRBV14
CASSPSAGTGPLSANVLTF
>TRBD1|TRBV19
CASATGAGGEQFF
>TRBD2|TRBV5-5
CASSHTSGGAGEQFF
>TRBD1|TRBV9
CASRRQGVRVLAREKLFF
>NA|TRBV23-1
CASKVADRSPLRYEQYF
>NA|TRBV11-3
CASSFVRDTEAFF
>NA|TRBV16
CASSRNILAVSNQPQHF
>NA|TRBV6-5
CASSYGTIGGSPLHF
>NA|TRBV7-9
CASTPVRTLGENSGNTIYF
>NA|TRBV13
CASSTRDKYYEQYF
>NA|TRBV5-5
CASSLFQGYGYTF
>TRBD2|TRBV6-6
CASIPYEGGGNEQFF
>TRBD1|TRBV5-1
CASSRQGADSLSTDTQYF
>NA|TRBV5-1
CASSLSQGWANEKLFF
>NA|TRBV3-1/TRBV3-2
CASSQAPSWSDYGYTF
>TRBD1|TRBV19
CASHTGAAYNEQFF
>NA|TRBV18
CASSLLHRAGELFF